Shown below are 18 T cell receptor beta chains from a single sample sequenced in a study of beta chain features in type 1 diabetes. cDNA synthesis used the whole RNA isolate, giving expressed TCRB sequences. Produced via immunoSEQ multiplex PCR; TCRdb's table is partial and in-frame only. This table holds 390,000 or so clones, around 13% found once. The specimen sequenced was naive CD4+ T cells from blood. These receptors originate from a man aged 25-40 years in good health.

This clone has more than one count but fewer than ten. The V call is TRBV7-2, the J call TRBJ2-5; TRBD1 agrees at 7 bases. V was pared by 5 bases and J by 3 bases, with 12 bases of the junction left unmatched. This CDR3 is built from 16 residues. Looked up from germline, CDR1 is SGHTA and CDR2 is FQGNSA. The CDR3 here is CASSERQGSFEETQYF. The DNA of the CDR3 is TGTGCCAGCAGCGAGCGACAGGGAAGCTTCGAAGAGACCCAGTACTTC.

This sequence joins TRBV10-2 and TRBJ1-2; 7 nucleotides agree with TRBD1. The CDR3 loop spans 14 amino acids. Looked up from germline, CDR1 is WSHSY and CDR2 is SAAADI. V gave up 2 bases and J gave up 2 bases; unmatched junction bases: 2. In nucleotides, the CDR3 is TGCGCCAGCAGTGAGAACAGGGGAAACTATGGCTACACCTTC. Translating gives CASSENRGNYGYTF.

In this sample, this clone turned up a few times. CDR3 nucleotide sequence: TGTGCCAGTCGGACTAGCGCATACAATGAGCAGTTCTTC. It encodes CASRTSAYNEQFF. The V call is TRBV2, the J call TRBJ2-1, with 9 bases lining up with TRBD2. CDR3 length equals 13 residues. V lost 9 bases to trimming and J lost 4 bases; unmatched junction nucleotides: 4. The germline V gene has CDR1 SNHLY and CDR2 FYNNEI.

About this clone: An end of the junction differs from the germline gene, which may be a read error. This rearrangement joins TRBV29-1 to TRBJ2-5, with D perhaps TRBD1 (6 bases). Germline V gene data show CDR1 as SQVTM and CDR2 as ANQGSEA. There are 13 residues in the CDR3. The CDR3 loop is CSGERGRGETQYF. The CDR3 DNA follows: TGCAGCGGTGAACGAGGCAGGGGTGAGACCCAGTACTTC.

This clone has more than one count but fewer than ten. This chain joins TRBV7-9 and TRBJ2-7; perhaps TRBD2 as D (6 bases). The V end was cut by 0 bases, the J end by 3 bases, with 12 bases between. The CDR3 contains 15 residues. Germline values: CDR1 SEHNR, CDR2 FQNEAQ (reference sequence). The CDR3 reads CASSLAVGRDYEQYF. The CDR3 nucleotides are TGTGCCAGCAGCTTAGCGGTAGGGCGGGACTACGAGCAGTACTTC.

V is TRBV12-5 and J is TRBJ2-7; 12 nucleotides agree with TRBD2. The length of the CDR3 is 17 residues. Germline loops: CDR1 LGHNT, CDR2 FRNRAP. The ends lost 1 base at V and 5 bases at J; junction bases unmatched: 9. The CDR3 region is CASGLAALAGGNHEQYV. The CDR3 coding sequence is TGTGCTAGTGGTTTGGCCGCTCTAGCGGGAGGGAACCACGAGCAGTACGTC.

This clone was observed a handful of times. The rearrangement joins TRBV7-2 to TRBJ2-1; D ambiguous. V was trimmed by 1 base and J by 6 bases, leaving 7 bases between them. The CDR3 extends over 13 amino acids. Germline CDR1 reads SGHTA; CDR2 reads FQGNSA. The DNA for the CDR3 is TGTGCCAGCAGCTTAGACGCCCTCAATGAGCAGTTCTTC. Its protein product is CASSLDALNEQFF.

The table lists this clone with a few counts. Written as DNA, the CDR3 is TGTGCCATCAGTGAGTCACAAGCGGGAGATTATGAGCAGTTCTTC. Translation gives CAISESQAGDYEQFF. The rearrangement links TRBV10-3 to TRBJ2-1, with TRBD2 matching 8 bases. The CDR3 length is 15 residues. The germline V gene encodes CDR1 ENHRY and CDR2 SYGVKD. V lost 0 bases and J lost 8; bases outside the gene matches: 6.

This chain connects TRBV6-5 to TRBJ2-7; 7 positions match TRBD1. This CDR3 has 13 amino acids. From germline, CDR1 is MNHEY and CDR2 SVGAGI. V trimming: 2 bases; J trimming: 4 bases; junction bases outside the gene matches: 2. The CDR3 region is CASSYLGQYEQYF. CDR3 sequence (DNA): TGTGCCAGCAGTTACCTGGGACAGTACGAGCAGTACTTC.

The V gene is TRBV29-1, the J gene TRBJ1-5, with D possibly matching TRBD1 (6 bases). Looked up from germline, CDR1 is SQVTM and CDR2 is ANQGSEA. V lost 0 bases and J lost 7, with 10 bases in between. CDR3 size: 13 residues. CDR3 sequence reads: CSVEDRGGQPQHF. The CDR3 DNA reads TGCAGCGTTGAAGACAGGGGCGGGCAGCCCCAGCATTTT.

This clone was counted between two and nine times. The chain joins TRBV27 to TRBJ2-7; D ambiguous. Trimming left V 4 bases short and J 7 bases short, with 17 bases between. The germline V gene has CDR1 MNHEY and CDR2 SMNVEV (reference sequence). The CDR3 contains 14 residues. The CDR3 nucleotides read TGTGCCAGCAGTTCGGGCTTCGGAGCTGGTGAGCAGTACTTC. This translates into CASSSGFGAGEQYF.

The chain employs TRBV28 and TRBJ1-3; the D is unclear. The CDR3 contains 14 residues. Looked up from germline, CDR1 is MDHEN and CDR2 is SYDVKM. The V gene lost 8 bases and the J gene lost 1 base, with 12 bases spanning the gap. The CDR3 DNA reads as TGTGCCAGCGGGTTACCCCGGTCTGGAAACACCATATATTTT. It encodes CASGLPRSGNTIYF.

The chain combines TRBV6-6 with TRBJ1-1; possible D gene TRBD1, 5 bases. The CDR3 is 16 amino acids. The germline V gene has CDR1 MNHNY and CDR2 SVGAGI (reference sequence). Trimming removed 4 bases at V and 3 bases at J, with 18 bases between. DNA of the CDR3: TGTGCCAGCAGTTCCTGGGTCACGGGAGGGGACACTGAAGCTTTCTTT. It encodes CASSSWVTGGDTEAFF.

The chain joins TRBV4-1 to TRBJ1-4; the D is unclear. The V and J ends lost 1 base and 10 bases respectively, with 16 bases between them. CDR1 and CDR2 from the germline V gene are MGHRA and YSYEKL. The CDR3 is 15 residues long. The CDR3 loop is CASSQGGIGQTKLFF. The CDR3 nucleotides are TGCGCCAGCAGCCAAGGAGGGATCGGGCAAACAAAACTGTTTTTT.

This rearrangement joins TRBV7-8 to TRBJ1-4, with a weak D call TRBD1 (6 bases). Trimming shortened V by 5 bases and J by 3 bases, and 10 bases separated the two germline ends. The CDR3 runs 14 residues. CDR1 and CDR2 from the germline V gene are SGHVS and FQNEAQ. As DNA, the CDR3 is TGTGCCAGCAGCCGGACAGCCTCTAATGAAAAACTGTTTTTT. This codes for CASSRTASNEKLFF.

The J gene is TRBJ2-6, the V gene TRBV7-2, with D perhaps TRBD1 (5 bases). V gave up 0 bases and J gave up 0 bases, with 15 bases separating them. CDR3 size: 19 residues. Germline CDR1 is SGHTA and CDR2 is FQGNSA. CDR3 residues: CASSLAGPAVFSGANVLTF. CDR3 nucleotides: TGTGCCAGCAGCTTAGCGGGGCCGGCGGTTTTCTCTGGGGCCAACGTCCTGACTTTC. The full variable domain, completed using reference TRBV7-2 and TRBJ2-6, is GAGVSQSPSNKVTEKGKDVELRCDPISGHTALYWYRQSLGQGLEFLIYFQGNSAPDKSGLPSDRFSAERTGGSVSTLTIQRTQQEDSAVYLCASSLAGPAVFSGANVLTFGAGSRLTVL.

This clone was seen more than once but under ten times. The chain uses TRBV5-1 and TRBJ2-5; 8 bases fit TRBD2. CDR1 and CDR2 (germline): SGHRS, YFSETQ. The CDR3 covers 15 residues. Trimming removed 4 bases from V and 4 bases from J; junction bases left unmatched: 9. CDR3 sequence (DNA): TGCGCCAGCAGCCCGGGGAGCGGGGGATCAGAGACCCAGTACTTC. Residues: CASSPGSGGSETQYF.

This rearrangement joins TRBV25-1 to TRBJ2-7; D may be TRBD2 (6 bases). The CDR3 is 11 residues long. V was shortened by 6 bases and J by 3 bases, with 6 bases between the two germline ends. Germline assignment: CDR1 MGHDK and CDR2 SYGVNS. CDR3 loop: CASSGGYEQYV. The DNA for the CDR3 is TGTGCCAGCAGCGGGGGCTACGAGCAGTACGTC.